The clone carrying this TCR beta chain was found a few times. This sample is part of a study of T-cell reconstitution after alpha-beta-depleted transplantation in children. Molecular barcoding with unique molecular identifiers was used for the TCRbeta library. TCRdb re-called the PCR reads with MiXCR, one entry per CDR3 protein. In the table there are approximately 590,000 distinct CDR3 sequences, about 10% of which are singletons. The germline V gene encodes CDR1 ENHRY and CDR2 SYGVKD. The CDR3 consists of 15 residues. The J segment lost 5 bases and the V segment lost 8 bases, leaving 11 bases of the junction unmatched.

The sequences come from PBMCs from the stem cell graft donor, collected from the stem cell graft. This clonotype originated in a human donor who donated a stem cell graft to a child with acute myeloid leukemia. This chain uses TRBV10-3 with TRBJ2-5; 10 bases are shared with TRBD2. The CDR3 sequence: CAIAGTSARGETQYF. The CDR3 DNA reads TGTGCCATCGCGGGGACTAGCGCTCGGGGGGAGACCCAGTACTTC.